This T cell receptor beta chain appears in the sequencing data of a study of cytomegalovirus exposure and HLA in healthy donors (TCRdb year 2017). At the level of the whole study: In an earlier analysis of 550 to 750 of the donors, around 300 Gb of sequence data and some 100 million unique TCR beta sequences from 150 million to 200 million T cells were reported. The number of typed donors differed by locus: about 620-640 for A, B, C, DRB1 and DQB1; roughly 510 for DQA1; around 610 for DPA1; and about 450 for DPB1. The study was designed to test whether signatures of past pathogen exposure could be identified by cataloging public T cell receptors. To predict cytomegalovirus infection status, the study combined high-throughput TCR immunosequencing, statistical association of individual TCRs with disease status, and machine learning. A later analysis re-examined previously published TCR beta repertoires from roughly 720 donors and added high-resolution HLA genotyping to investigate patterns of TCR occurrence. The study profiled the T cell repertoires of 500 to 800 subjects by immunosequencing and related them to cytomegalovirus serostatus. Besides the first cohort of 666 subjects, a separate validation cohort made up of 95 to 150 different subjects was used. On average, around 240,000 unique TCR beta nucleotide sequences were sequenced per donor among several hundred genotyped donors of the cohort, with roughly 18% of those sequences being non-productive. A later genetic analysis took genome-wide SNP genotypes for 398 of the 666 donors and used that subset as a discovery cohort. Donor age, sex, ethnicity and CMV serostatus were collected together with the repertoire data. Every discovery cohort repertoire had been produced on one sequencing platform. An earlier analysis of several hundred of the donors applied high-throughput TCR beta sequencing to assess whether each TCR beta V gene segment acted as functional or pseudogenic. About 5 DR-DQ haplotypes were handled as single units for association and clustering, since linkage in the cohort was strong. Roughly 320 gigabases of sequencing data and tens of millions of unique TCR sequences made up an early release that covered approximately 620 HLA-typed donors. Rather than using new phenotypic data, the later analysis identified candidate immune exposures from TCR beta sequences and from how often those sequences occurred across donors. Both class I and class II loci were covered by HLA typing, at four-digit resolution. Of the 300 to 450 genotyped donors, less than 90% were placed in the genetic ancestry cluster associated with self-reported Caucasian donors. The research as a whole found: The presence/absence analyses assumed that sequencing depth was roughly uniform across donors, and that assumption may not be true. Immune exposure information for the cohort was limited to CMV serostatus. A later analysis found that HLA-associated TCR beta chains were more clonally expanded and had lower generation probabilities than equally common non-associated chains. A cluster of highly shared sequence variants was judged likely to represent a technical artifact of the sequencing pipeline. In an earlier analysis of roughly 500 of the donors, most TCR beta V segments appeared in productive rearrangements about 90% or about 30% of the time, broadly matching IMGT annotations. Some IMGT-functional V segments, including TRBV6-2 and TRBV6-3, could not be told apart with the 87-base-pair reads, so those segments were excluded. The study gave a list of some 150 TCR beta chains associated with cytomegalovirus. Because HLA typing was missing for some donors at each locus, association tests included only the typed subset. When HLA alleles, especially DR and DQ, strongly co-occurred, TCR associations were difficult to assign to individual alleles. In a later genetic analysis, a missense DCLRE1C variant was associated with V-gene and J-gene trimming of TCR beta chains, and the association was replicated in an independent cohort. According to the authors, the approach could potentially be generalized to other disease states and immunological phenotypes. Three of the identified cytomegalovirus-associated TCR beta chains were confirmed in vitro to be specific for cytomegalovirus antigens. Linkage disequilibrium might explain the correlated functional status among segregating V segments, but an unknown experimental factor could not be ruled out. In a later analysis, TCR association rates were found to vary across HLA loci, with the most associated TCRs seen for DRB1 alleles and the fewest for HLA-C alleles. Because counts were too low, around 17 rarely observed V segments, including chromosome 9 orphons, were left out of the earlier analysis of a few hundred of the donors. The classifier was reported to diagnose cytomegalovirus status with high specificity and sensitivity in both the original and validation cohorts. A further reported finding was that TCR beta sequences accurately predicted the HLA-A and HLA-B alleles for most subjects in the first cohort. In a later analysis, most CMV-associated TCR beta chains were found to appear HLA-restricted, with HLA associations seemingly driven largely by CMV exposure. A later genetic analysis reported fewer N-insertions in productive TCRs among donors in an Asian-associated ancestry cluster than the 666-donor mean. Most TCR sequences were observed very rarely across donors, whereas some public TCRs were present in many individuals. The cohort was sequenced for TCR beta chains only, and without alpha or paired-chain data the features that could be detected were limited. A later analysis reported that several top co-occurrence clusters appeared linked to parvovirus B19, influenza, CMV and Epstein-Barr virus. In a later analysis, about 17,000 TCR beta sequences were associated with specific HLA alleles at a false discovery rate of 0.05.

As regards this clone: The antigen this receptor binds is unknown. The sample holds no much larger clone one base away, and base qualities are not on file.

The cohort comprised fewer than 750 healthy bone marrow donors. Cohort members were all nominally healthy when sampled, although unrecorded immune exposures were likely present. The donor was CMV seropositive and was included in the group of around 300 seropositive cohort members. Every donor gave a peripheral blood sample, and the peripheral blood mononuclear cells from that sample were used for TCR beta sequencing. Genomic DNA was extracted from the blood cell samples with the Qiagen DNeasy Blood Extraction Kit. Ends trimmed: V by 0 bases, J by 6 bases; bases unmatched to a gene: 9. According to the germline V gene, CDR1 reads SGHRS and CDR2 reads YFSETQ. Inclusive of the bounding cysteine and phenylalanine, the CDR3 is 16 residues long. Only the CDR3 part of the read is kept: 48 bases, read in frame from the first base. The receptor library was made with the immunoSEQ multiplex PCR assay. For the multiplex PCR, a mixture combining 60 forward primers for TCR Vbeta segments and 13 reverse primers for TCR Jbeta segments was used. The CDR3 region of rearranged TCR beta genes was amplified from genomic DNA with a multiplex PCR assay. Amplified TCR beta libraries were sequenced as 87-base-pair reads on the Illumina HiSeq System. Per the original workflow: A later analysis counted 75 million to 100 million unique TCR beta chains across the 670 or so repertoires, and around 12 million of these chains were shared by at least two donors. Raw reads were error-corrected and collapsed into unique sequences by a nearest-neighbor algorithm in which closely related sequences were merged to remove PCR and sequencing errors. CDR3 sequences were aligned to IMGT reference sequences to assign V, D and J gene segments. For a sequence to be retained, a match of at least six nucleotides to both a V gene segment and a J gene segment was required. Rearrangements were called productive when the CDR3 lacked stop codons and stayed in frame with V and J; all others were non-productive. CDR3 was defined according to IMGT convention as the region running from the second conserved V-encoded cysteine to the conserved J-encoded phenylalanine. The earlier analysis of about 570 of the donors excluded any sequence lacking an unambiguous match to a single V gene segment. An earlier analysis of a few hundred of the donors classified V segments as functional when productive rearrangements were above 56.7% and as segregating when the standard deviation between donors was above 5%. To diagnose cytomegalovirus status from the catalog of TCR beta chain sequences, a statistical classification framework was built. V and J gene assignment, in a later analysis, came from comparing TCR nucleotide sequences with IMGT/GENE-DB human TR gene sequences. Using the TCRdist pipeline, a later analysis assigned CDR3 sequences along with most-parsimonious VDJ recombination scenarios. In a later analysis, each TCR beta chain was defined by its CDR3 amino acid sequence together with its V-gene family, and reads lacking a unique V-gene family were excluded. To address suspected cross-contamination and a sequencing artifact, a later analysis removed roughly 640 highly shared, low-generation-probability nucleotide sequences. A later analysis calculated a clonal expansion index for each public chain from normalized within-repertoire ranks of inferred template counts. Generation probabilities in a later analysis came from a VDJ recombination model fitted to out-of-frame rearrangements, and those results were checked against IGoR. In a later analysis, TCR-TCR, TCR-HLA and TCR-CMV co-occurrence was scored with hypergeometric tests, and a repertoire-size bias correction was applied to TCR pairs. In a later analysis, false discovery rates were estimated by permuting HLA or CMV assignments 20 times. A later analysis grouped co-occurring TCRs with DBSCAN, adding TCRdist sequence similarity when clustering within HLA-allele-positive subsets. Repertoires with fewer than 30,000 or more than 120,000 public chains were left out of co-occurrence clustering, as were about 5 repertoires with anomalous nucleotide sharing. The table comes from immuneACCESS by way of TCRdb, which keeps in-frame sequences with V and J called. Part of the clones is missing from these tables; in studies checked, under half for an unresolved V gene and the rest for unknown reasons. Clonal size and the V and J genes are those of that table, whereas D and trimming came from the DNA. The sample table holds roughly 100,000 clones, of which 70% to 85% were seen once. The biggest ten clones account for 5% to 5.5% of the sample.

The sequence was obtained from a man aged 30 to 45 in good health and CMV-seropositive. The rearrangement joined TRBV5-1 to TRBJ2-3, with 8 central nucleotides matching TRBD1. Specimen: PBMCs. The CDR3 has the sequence CASSLEDRALKDTQYF. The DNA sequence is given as TGCGCCAGCAGCTTGGAGGACAGGGCTTTAAAGGATACGCAGTATTTT.